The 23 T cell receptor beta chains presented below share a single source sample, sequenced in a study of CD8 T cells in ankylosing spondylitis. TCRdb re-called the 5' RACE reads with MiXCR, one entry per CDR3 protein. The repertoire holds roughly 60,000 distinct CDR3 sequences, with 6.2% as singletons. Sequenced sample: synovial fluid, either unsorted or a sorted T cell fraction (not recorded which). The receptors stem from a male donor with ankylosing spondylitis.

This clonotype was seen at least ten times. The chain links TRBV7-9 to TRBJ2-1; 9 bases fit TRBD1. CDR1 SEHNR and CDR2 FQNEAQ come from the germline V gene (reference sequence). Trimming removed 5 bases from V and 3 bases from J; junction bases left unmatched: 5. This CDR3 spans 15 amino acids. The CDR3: CASSRGQGSYNEQFF. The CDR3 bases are TGTGCCAGCAGCCGGGGACAGGGAAGCTACAATGAGCAGTTCTTC.

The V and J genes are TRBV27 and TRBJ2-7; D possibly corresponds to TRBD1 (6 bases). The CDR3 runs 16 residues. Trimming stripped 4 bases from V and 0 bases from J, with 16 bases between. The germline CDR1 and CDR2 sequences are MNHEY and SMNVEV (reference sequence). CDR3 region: CASSSTRQEFSYEQYF. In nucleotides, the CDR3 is TGTGCCAGCAGTTCCACACGACAGGAATTCTCCTACGAGCAGTACTTC.

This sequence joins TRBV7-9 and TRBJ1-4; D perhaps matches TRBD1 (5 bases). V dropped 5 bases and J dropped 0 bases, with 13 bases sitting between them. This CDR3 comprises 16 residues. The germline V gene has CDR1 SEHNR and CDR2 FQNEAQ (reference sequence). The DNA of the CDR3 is TGTGCCAGCAGCCCCGGGACGGCCGCAACTAATGAAAAACTGTTTTTT. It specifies CASSPGTAATNEKLFF.

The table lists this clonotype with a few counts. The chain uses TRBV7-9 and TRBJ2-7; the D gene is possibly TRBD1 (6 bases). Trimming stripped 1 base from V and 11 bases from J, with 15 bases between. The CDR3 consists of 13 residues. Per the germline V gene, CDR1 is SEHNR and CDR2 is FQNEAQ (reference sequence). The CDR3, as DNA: TGTGCCAGCAGCTTAGAGGAAGGACAGAATAAGTACTTC. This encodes CASSLEEGQNKYF. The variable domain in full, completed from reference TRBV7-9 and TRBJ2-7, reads DTGVSQNPRHKITKRGQNVTFRCDPISEHNRLYWYRQTLGQGPEFLTYFQNEAQLEKSRLLSDRFSAERPKGSFSTLEIQRTEQGDSAMYLCASSLEEGQNKYFGPGTRLTVT.

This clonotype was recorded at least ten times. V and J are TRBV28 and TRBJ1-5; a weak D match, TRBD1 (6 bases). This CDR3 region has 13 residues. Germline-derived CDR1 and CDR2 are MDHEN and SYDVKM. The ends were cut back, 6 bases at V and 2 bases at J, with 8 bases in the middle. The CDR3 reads CASRRTGNQPQHF. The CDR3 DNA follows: TGTGCCAGCAGACGGACAGGCAATCAGCCCCAGCATTTT.

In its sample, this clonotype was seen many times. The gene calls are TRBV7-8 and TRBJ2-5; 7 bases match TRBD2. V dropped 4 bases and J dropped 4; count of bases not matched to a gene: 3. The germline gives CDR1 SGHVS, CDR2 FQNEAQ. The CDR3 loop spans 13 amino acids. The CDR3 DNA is TGTGCCAGCAGCTACAGGACTAGAGAGACCCAGTACTTC. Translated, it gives CASSYRTRETQYF.

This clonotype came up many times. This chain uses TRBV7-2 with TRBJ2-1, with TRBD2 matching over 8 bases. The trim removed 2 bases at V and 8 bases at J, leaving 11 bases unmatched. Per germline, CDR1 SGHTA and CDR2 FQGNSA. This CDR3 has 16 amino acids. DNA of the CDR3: TGTGCCAGCAGCTTATTTCCAGCGGGAGAATCATATGAGCAGTTCTTC. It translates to CASSLFPAGESYEQFF.

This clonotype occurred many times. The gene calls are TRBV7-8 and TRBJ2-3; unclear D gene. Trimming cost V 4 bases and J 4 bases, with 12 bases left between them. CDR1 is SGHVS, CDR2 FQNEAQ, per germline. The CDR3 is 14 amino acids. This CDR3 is CASSWGTVADTQYF. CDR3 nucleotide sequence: TGTGCCAGCAGCTGGGGAACGGTGGCAGATACGCAGTATTTT.

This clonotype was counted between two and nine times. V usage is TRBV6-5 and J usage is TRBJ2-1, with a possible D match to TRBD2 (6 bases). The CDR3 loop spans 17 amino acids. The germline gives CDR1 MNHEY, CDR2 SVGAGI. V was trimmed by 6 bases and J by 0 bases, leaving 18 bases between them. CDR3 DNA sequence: TGTGCCAGCAGCTCCGGGGGTAACTACTTCTCCTACAATGAGCAGTTCTTC. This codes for CASSSGGNYFSYNEQFF.

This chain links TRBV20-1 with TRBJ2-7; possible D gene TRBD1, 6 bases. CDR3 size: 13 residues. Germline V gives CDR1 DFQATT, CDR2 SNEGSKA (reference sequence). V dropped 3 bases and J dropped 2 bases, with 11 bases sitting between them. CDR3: CSASVRGTYEQYF. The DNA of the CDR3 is TGCAGTGCTAGCGTCAGGGGAACCTACGAGCAGTACTTC.

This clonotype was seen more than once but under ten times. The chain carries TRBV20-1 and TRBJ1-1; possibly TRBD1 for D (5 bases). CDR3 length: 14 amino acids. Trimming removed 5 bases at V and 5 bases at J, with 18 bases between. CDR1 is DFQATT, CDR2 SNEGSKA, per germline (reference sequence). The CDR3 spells CSAAEGFIPTEAFF. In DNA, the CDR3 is TGCAGTGCTGCGGAGGGGTTTATACCGACTGAAGCTTTCTTT.

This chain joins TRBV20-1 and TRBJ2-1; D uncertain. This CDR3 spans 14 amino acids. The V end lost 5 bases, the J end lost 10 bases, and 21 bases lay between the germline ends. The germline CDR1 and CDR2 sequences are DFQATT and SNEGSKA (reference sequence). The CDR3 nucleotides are TGCAGTGCTGCCCCAACTTGGCTTTTAGGAGAGCAGTTCTTC. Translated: CSAAPTWLLGEQFF.

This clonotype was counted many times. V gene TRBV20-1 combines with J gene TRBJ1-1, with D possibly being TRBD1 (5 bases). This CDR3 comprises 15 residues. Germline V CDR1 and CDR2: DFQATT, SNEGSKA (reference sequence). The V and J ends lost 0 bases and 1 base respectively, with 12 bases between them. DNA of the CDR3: TGCAGTGCTAGAGATCCGGGACTGGGGAACACTGAAGCTTTCTTT. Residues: CSARDPGLGNTEAFF.

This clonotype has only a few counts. The DNA of the CDR3 is TGTGCCAGCAGTCCGGGGACTAGCGGGAGGTATGGAGAGACCCAGTACTTC. Its translation is CASSPGTSGRYGETQYF. The chain joins TRBV27 to TRBJ2-5, with 15 bases fitting TRBD2. From germline, CDR1 is MNHEY and CDR2 SMNVEV (reference sequence). Trimming removed 5 bases from V and 4 bases from J; junction bases left unmatched: 8. The CDR3 contains 17 residues.

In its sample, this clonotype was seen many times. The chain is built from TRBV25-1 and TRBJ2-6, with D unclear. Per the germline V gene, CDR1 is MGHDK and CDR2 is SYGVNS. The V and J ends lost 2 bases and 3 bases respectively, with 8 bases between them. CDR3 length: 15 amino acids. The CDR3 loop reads CASSEHGLGANVLTF. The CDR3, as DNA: TGTGCCAGCAGTGAACACGGCCTTGGGGCCAACGTCCTGACTTTC.

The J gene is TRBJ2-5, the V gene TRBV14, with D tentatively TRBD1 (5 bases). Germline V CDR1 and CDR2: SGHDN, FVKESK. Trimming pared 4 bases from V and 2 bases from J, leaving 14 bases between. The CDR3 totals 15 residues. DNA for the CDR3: TGTGCCAGCAGCCCTTCGCGGCAGGGTCAAGAGACCCAGTACTTC. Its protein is CASSPSRQGQETQYF.

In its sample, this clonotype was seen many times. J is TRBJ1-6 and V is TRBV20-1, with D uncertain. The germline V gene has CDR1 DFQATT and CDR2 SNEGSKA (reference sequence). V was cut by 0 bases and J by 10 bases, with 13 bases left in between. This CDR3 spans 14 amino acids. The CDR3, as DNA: TGCAGTGCTAGAGACGACGGGAGATTCTCACCCCTCCACTTT. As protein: CSARDDGRFSPLHF.

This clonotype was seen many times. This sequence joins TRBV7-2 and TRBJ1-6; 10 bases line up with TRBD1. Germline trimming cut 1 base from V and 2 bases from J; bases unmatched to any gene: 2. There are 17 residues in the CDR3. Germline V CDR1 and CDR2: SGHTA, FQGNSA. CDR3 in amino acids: CASSLGGQGAYNSPLHF. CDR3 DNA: TGTGCCAGCAGCTTAGGCGGACAGGGGGCCTATAATTCACCCCTCCACTTT.

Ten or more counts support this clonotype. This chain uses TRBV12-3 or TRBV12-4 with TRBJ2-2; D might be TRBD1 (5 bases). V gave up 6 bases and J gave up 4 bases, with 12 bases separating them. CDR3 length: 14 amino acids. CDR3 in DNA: TGTGCCAGCAGACTTCAGGGTGTCACCGGGGAGCTGTTTTTT. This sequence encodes CASRLQGVTGELFF.

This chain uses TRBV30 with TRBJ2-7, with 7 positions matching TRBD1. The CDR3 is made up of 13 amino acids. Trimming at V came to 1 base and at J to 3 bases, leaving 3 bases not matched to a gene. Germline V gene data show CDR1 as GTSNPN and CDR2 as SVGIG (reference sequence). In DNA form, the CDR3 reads TGTGCCTGGAGTGAGGCAGGGGGCTACGAGCAGTACTTC. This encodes CAWSEAGGYEQYF.

The CDR3 region has the DNA TGCAGTGCTAGAGCCTCGACTAGCGGGAAGAGCGAGCAGTACTTC. The encoded protein is CSARASTSGKSEQYF. The rearrangement links TRBV20-1 to TRBJ2-7; 11 nucleotides match TRBD2. In germline, CDR1 is DFQATT, CDR2 SNEGSKA (reference sequence). J lost 6 bases, V lost 1 base, and 8 bases had no gene match. CDR3 length: 15 residues.

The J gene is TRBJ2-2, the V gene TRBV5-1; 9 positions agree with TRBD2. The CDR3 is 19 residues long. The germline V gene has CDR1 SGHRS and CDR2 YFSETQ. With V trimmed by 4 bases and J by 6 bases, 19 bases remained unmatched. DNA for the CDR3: TGCGCCAGCAGCCCCGGGGGGGTTAGCGGGAGTATCGGTCCCGGGGAGCTGTTTTTT. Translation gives CASSPGGVSGSIGPGELFF.

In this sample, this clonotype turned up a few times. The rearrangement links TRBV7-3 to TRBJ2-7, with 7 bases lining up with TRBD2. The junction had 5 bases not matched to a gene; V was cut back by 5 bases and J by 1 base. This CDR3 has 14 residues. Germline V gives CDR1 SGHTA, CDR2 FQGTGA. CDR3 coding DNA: TGTGCCAGCAGCCCCTCGGGGGGATCCTACGAGCAGTACTTC. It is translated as CASSPSGGSYEQYF.